These T cell receptor beta chains were read from a single sample in a study of blood T cell repertoires in COVID-19. Sequencing was performed with immunoSEQ multiplex PCR; in TCRdb, only in-frame clones are kept and a portion is missing. The sample yields hundreds of thousands of clones, approximately 88% seen once. Material: peripheral blood. The receptors derive from a woman aged 25 to 45 with acute or convalescent COVID-19. Each CDR3 is given with its conserved first and last residue. Fields, in order: CDR3 protein, CDR3 DNA, D gene, clone size, V gene, J gene. D genes are given only for firm matches. Clone size is stated in some rows and not others, as once, few, many or a class when expanded.

CSAGSTGLNTEAFF	TGCAGCGCTGGATCGACAGGATTGAACACTGAAGCTTTCTTT	.	.	TRBV29-1	TRBJ1-1
CASSPSSGLYEQYF	TGTGCCAGCAGCCCCTCTAGCGGGCTCTACGAGCAGTACTTC	TRBD2	once	TRBV5-4	TRBJ2-7
CASIAPRGELSYNEQFF	TGTGCCAGCATCGCCCCCCGGGGGGAGCTCTCCTACAATGAGCAGTTCTTC	TRBD2	.	TRBV25-1	TRBJ2-1
CASSSDSGYTF	TGCGCCAGCAGCTCGGACTCTGGCTACACCTTC	.	.	TRBV5-1	TRBJ1-2
CASSQDPRTSAYEQFF	TGCGCCAGCAGCCAAGATCCGAGGACTAGTGCATATGAGCAGTTCTTC	TRBD2	.	TRBV4-3	TRBJ2-1
CASRLAGAGGNEQFF	TGTGCCAGCAGATTAGCGGGAGCTGGAGGCAATGAGCAGTTCTTC	TRBD2	.	TRBV2	TRBJ2-1
CASSPQPGLLFEQYF	TGTGCCAGCAGCCCACAACCGGGACTTCTATTCGAGCAGTACTTC	.	.	TRBV7-2	TRBJ2-7
CASSFRGRNQPQHF	TGTGCCAGCAGTTTCAGGGGCCGCAATCAGCCCCAGCATTTT	.	.	TRBV27	TRBJ1-5
CASSKGYVWMRPYNSPLHF	TGTGCCAGCAGCAAAGGGTACGTTTGGATGAGGCCTTATAATTCACCCCTCCACTTT	.	.	TRBV21-1	TRBJ1-6
CASSQPERRLSYNEQFF	TGTGCCAGCAGCCAACCCGAGCGGAGGCTCTCCTACAATGAGCAGTTCTTC	.	.	TRBV3-1/TRBV3-2	TRBJ2-1
CASRTRRDKETQYF	TGTGCCAGCAGAACGAGGAGGGATAAAGAGACCCAGTACTTC	.	.	TRBV27	TRBJ2-5
CASSTLGGVTDTQYF	TGTGCCAGCAGTACCCTGGGCGGGGTTACAGATACGCAGTATTTT	.	.	TRBV2	TRBJ2-3
CAISRGKEGALSEAFF	TGTGCCATCAGCCGAGGAAAAGAGGGGGCGCTCTCTGAAGCTTTCTTT	TRBD1	.	TRBV10-3	TRBJ1-1
CASSQPQGSGDTQYF	TGTGCCAGCAGCCAACCGCAGGGTTCAGGGGATACGCAGTATTTT	.	.	TRBV11-2	TRBJ2-3
CASSKGGGNGNTIYF	TGTGCCAGCAGCAAAGGCGGGGGTAATGGAAACACCATATATTTT	.	.	TRBV21-1	TRBJ1-3
CASSPTSSYNSPLHF	TGTGCCAGCAGCCCAACAAGCTCCTATAATTCACCCCTCCACTTT	.	.	TRBV3-1/TRBV3-2	TRBJ1-6
CASSPKGNYGYTF	TGTGCCAGCAGTCCCAAGGGGAACTATGGCTACACCTTC	.	.	TRBV11-3	TRBJ1-2
CASSVTGNTIYF	TGTGCCAGCAGCGTAACAGGAAACACCATATATTTT	.	.	TRBV5-6	TRBJ1-3
CASSLVPRFSGNTIYF	TGCGCCAGCAGCTTGGTGCCCAGGTTCTCTGGAAACACCATATATTTT	.	.	TRBV5-1	TRBJ1-3
CASSLHRQGGKLFF	TGTGCCAGCAGCCTCCATCGACAGGGCGGCAAACTGTTTTTT	TRBD1	.	TRBV7-9	TRBJ1-4
CAWSPGTVGNTIYF	TGTGCCTGGAGTCCAGGGACAGTTGGAAACACCATATATTTT	TRBD1	.	TRBV30	TRBJ1-3
CASRPTRGSYEQYF	TGTGCCAGTAGACCGACAAGGGGTTCCTACGAGCAGTACTTC	.	.	TRBV19	TRBJ2-7
CASRLGQGATGGANVLTF	TGTGCCAGCCGCCTCGGACAGGGGGCCACGGGGGGGGCCAACGTCCTGACTTTC	TRBD1	.	TRBV5-4	TRBJ2-6
CASSRAYGNTEAFF	TGTGCCAGCAGCCGCGCCTACGGGAACACTGAAGCTTTCTTT	.	.	TRBV13	TRBJ1-1